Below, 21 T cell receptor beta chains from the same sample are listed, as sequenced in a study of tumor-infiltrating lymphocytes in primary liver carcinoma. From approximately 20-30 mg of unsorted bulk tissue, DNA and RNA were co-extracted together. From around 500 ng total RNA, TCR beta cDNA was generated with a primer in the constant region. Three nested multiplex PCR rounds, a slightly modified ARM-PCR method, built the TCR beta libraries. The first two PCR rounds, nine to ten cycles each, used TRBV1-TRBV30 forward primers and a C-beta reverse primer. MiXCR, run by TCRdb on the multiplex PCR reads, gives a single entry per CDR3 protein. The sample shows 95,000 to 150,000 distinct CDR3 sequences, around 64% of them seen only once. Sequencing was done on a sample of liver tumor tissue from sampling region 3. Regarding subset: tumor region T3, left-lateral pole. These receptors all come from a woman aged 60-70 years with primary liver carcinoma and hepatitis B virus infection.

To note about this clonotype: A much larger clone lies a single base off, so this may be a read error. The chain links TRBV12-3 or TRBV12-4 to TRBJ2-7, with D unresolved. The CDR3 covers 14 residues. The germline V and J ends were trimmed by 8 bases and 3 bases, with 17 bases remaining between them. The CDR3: CASGPTRLFYEQYF. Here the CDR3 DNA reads TGTGCCAGCGGTCCGACCCGACTTTTCTACGAGCAGTACTTC.

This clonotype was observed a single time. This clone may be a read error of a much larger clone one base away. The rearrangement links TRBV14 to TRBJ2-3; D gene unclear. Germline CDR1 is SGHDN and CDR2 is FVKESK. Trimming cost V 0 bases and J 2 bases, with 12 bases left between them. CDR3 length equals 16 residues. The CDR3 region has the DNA TGTGCCAGCAGCCAAGATCTGGGCGGCAACACAGATACGCAGTATTTT. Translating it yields CASSQDLGGNTDTQYF.

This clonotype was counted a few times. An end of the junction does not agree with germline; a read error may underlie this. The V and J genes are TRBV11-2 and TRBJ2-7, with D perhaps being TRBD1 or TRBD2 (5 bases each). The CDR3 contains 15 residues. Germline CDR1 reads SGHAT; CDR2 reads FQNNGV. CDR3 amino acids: CPSSLGGDGAYEQYF. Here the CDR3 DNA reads TGTCCCAGCAGCTTGGGTGGGGACGGGGCCTACGAGCAGTACTTC.

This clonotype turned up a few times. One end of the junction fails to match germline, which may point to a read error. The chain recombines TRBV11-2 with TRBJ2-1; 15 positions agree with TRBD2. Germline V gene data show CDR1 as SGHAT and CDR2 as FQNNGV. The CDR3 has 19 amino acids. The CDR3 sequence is CASSSSGTSGGTSYDEQFF. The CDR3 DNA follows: TGTGCCAGCAGCTCCTCCGGGACTAGCGGGGGGACATCCTACGATGAGCAGTTCTTC.

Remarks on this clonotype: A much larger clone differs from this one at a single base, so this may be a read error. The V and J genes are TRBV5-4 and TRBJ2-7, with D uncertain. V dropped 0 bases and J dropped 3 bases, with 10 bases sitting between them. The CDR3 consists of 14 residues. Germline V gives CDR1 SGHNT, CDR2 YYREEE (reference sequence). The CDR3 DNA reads TGTGCCAGCAGCTTGGTCTCAAACCTCTACGAGCAGTACTTC. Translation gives CASSLVSNLYEQYF.

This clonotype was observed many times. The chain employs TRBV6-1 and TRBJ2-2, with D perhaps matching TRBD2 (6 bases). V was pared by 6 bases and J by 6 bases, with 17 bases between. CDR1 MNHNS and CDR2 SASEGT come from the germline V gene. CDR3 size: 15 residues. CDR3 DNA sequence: TGTGCCAGCAGGGCCCAGTCGTGGGGGGCCGGGGAGCTGTTTTTT. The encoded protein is CASRAQSWGAGELFF.

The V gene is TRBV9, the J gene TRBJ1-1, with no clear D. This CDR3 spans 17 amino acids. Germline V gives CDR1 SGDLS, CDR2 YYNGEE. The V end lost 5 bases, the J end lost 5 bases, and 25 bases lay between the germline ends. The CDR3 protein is CASSPPPGSRGETEAFF. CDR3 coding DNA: TGTGCCAGCAGTCCCCCACCCGGGTCACGAGGCGAGACTGAAGCTTTCTTT.

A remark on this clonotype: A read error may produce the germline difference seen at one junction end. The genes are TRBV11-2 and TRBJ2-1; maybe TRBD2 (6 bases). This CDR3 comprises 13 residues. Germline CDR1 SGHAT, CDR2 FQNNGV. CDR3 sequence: CVSSFARGGEQLF. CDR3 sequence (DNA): TGTGTCAGCAGCTTCGCTAGGGGCGGGGAGCAGCTCTTC.

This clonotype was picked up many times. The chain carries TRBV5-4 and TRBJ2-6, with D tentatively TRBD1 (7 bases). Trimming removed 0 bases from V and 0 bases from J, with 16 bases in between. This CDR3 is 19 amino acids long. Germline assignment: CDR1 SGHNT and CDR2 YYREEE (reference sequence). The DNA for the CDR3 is TGTGCCAGCAGCTTGGCCGGGGGACAGTACTCCTCTGGGGCCAACGTCCTGACTTTC. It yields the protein CASSLAGGQYSSGANVLTF.

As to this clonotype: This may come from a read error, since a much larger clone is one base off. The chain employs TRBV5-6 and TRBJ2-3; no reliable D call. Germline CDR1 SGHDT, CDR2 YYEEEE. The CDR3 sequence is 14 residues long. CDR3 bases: TGTGCCAGCAGCCGTGACACAATCACAGATACGCATTATTTT. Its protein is CASSRDTITDTHYF. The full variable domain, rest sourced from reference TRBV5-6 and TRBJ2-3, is DAGVTQSPTHLIKTRGQQVTLRCSPKSGHDTVSWYQQALGQGPQFIFQYYEEEERQRGNFPDRFSGHQFPNYSSELNVNALLLGDSALYLCASSRDTITDTHYFGPGTRLTVL.

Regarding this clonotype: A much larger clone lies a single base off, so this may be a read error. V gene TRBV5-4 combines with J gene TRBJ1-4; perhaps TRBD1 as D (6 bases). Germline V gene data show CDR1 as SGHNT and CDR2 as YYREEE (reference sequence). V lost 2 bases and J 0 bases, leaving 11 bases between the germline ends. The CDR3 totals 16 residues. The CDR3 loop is CASSFGQPATNEKLFF. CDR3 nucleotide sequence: TGTGCCAGCAGCTTCGGACAGCCTGCAACTAATGAAAAACTGTTTTTT. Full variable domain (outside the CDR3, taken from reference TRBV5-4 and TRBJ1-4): ETGVTQSPTHLIKTRGQQVTLRCSSQSGHNTVSWYQQALGQGPQFIFQYYREEENGRGNFPPRFSGLQFPNYSSELNVNALELDDSALYLCASSFGQPATNEKLFFGSGTQLSVL.

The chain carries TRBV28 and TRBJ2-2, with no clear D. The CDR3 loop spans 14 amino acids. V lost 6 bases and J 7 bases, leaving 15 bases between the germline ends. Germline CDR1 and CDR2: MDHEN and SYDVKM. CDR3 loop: CASREWELSGELFF. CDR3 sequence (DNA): TGTGCCAGCAGAGAATGGGAATTGAGCGGGGAGCTGTTTTTT.

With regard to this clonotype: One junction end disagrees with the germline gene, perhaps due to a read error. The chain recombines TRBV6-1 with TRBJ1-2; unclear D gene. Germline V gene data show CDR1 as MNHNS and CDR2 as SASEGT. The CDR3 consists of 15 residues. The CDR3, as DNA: TGTGCCAGCAGTGAAGCGTGGGGATTCCAGTATGGCTACATCTTC. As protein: CASSEAWGFQYGYIF.

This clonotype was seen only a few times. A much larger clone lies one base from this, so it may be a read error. CDR3 sequence reads: CASSLVDSPVGDTDMQYF. The DNA for the CDR3 is TGCGCCAGCAGCTTGGTGGACTCACCAGTGGGGGACACAGATATGCAGTATTTT. J is TRBJ2-3 and V is TRBV5-1; tentatively, D is TRBD1 (6 bases). CDR1 and CDR2 (germline): SGHRS, YFSETQ. The CDR3 contains 18 residues. The complete variable domain, with remaining parts taken from reference TRBV5-1 and TRBJ2-3, reads KAGVTQTPRYLIKTRGQQVTLSCSPISGHRSVSWYQQTPGQGLQFLFEYFSETQRNKGNFPGRFSGRQFSNSRSEMNVSTLELGDSALYLCASSLVDSPVGDTDMQYFGPGTRLTVL.

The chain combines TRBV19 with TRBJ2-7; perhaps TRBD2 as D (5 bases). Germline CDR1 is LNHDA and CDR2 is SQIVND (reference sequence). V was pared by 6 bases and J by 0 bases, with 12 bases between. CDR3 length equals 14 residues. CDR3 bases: TGTGCCAGTAGGAGGACGGGGAGCTCCTACGAGCAGTACTTC. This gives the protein CASRRTGSSYEQYF. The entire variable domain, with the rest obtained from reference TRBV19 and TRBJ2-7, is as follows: DGGITQSPKYLFRKEGQNVTLSCEQNLNHDAMYWYRQDPGQGLRLIYYSQIVNDFQKGDIAEGYSVSREKKESFPLTVTSAQKNPTAFYLCASRRTGSSYEQYFGPGTRLTVT.

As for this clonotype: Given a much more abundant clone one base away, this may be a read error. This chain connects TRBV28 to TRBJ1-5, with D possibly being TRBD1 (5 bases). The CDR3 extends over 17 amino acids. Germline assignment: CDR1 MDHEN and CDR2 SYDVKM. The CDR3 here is CASSIWQGISSNQPQHF. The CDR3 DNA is TGTGCCAGCAGTATATGGCAGGGAATTTCTAGCAATCAGCCCCAGCATTTT.

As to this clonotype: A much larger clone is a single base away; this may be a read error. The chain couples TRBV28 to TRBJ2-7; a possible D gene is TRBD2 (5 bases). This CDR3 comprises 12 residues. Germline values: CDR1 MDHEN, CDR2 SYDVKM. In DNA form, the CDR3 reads TGTGCCAACAGTGCTACTAGCTACGAGCAGTACTTC. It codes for CANSATSYEQYF.

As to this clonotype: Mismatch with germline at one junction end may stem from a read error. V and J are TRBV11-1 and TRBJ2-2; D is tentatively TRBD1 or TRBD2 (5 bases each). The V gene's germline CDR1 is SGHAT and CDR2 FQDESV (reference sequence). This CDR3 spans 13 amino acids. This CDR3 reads CANQGEGTGEPFF. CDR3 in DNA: TGTGCCAACCAAGGGGAAGGTACCGGGGAGCCGTTTTTT. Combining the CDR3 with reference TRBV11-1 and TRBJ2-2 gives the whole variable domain EAEVAQSPRYKITEKSQAVAFWCDPISGHATLYWYRQILGQGPELLVQFQDESVVDDSQLPKDRFSAERLKGVDSTLKIQPAELGDSAMYLCANQGEGTGEPFFGEGSRLTVL.

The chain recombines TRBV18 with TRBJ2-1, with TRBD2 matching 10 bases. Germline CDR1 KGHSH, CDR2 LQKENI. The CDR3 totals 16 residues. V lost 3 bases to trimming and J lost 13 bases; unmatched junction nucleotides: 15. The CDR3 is CASSPPGLTSGSGQFF. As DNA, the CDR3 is TGTGCCAGCTCACCCCCTGGATTGACTAGCGGGTCGGGTCAGTTCTTC.

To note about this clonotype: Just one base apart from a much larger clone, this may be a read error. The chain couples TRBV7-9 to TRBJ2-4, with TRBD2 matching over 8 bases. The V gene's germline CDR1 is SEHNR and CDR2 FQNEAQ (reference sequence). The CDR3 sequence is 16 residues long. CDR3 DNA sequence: TGTGTCAGCAGCTTCGCCAGCGGGGGCCCCAAAAACATTCAGTACTTC. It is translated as CVSSFASGGPKNIQYF.

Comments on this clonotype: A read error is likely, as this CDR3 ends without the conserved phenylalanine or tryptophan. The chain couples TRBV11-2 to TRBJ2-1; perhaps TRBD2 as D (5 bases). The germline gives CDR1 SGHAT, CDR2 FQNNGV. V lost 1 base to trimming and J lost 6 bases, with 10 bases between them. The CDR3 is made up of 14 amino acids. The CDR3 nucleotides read TGTGCCAGCAGCTTAGTCCTAGCTAGCAATGAGCAGTTCTAC. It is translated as CASSLVLASNEQFY.